This section outlines one TCR beta chain sequence together with its context. These data are taken from a study of blood T cell repertoires in COVID-19. The overall study: Samples of COVID-19 (acute and convalescent) were obtained from the United States, Italy and Spain. T cells, B-cell-depleted T cells, or PBMCs supplied cDNA or gDNA.

Per the study methods: Scientists estimated how many nucleated cells there were by amplifying reference gene primers. Repertoires were generated with immunoSEQ multiplex PCR, while TCRdb's copy carries only in-frame clones and drops some. D and trimming come from the DNA, and the V and J calls and clone size come from that table. The sample lists some 70,000 clones; more than 75% were seen once. This CDR3 is built from 17 residues. With V trimmed by 7 bases and J by 7 bases, 18 bases remained unmatched. Germline V gene data show CDR1 as SQVTM and CDR2 as ANQGSEA. Input material: peripheral blood. The receptor was isolated from a man aged 45-60 years with active COVID-19. The chain combines TRBV29-1 with TRBJ2-1; 11 bases map to TRBD2. The DNA for the CDR3 is TGCAGCGCTCTTAGCCATTTAGCGGGAGGGGGGGGTAATGAGCAGTTCTTC. Translating gives CSALSHLAGGGGNEQFF.